This T cell receptor (beta chain) originates from a study of blood T cell repertoires in COVID-19. Study summary: The study drew acute and convalescent COVID-19 samples from the United States, Italy and Spain. PBMCs, B-cell-depleted T cells, or T cells were the source of the cDNA or gDNA that made up the material.

In the source study's methods: Reference gene primer amplification gave nucleated cell count estimates. Sequenced by immunoSEQ multiplex PCR; TCRdb stores in-frame clones only, minus some. V, J and clone size reflect that table, while D and trimming were determined from the DNA. The sample consists of 81,000 or so clones, approximately 89% of them appearing once. Germline assignment: CDR1 SGHDT and CDR2 YYEEEE. The CDR3 loop spans 15 amino acids. Trimming cost V 2 bases and J 4 bases; bases outside gene matches: 7. This clonotype was obtained from a man aged 65 to 79 with active or convalescent COVID-19. The chain couples TRBV5-6 to TRBJ1-2, with 8 bases matching TRBD1. The material sequenced was peripheral blood. CDR3: CASSFLQGVGYGYTF. The CDR3 nucleotides are TGTGCCAGCAGCTTTTTACAGGGGGTTGGCTATGGCTACACCTTC. Looking up the rest from reference TRBV5-6 and TRBJ1-2 gives the full variable domain: DAGVTQSPTHLIKTRGQQVTLRCSPKSGHDTVSWYQQALGQGPQFIFQYYEEEERQRGNFPDRFSGHQFPNYSSELNVNALLLGDSALYLCASSFLQGVGYGYTFGSGTRLTVV.